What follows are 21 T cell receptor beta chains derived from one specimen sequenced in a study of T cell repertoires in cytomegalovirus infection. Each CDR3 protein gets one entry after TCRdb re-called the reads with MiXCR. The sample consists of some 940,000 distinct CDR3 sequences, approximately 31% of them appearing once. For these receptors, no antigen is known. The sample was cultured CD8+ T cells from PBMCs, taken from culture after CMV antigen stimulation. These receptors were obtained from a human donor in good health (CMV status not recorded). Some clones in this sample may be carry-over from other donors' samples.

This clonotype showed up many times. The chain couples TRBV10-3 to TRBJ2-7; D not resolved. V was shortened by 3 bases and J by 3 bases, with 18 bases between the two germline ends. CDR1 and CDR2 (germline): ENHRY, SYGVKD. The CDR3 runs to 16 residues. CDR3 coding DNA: TGTGCCATCAGTGATAGAACAGCCCACGACCACTACGAGCAGTACTTC. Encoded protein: CAISDRTAHDHYEQYF.

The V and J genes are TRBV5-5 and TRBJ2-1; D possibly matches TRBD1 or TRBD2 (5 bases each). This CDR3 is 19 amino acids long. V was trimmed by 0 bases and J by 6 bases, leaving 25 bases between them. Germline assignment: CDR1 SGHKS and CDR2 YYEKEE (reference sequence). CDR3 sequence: CASSLALVGSAIRGNEQFF. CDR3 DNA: TGTGCCAGCAGCTTGGCTCTCGTTGGGAGCGCTATTAGGGGCAATGAGCAGTTCTTC.

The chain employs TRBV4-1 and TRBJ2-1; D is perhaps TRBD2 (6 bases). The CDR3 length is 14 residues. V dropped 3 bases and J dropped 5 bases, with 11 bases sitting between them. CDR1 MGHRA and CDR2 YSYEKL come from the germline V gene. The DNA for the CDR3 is TGCGCCAGCAGCCATGTCGGGGGACACAATGAGCAGTTCTTC. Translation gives CASSHVGGHNEQFF.

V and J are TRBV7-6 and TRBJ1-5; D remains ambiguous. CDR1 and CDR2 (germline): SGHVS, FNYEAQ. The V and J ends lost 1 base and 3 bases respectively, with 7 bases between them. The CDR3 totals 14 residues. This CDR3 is CASSLGVDNQPQHF. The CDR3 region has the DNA TGTGCCAGCAGCTTAGGGGTCGACAATCAGCCCCAGCATTTT. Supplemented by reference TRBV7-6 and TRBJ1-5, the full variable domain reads GAGVSQSPRYKVTKRGQDVALRCDPISGHVSLYWYRQALGQGPEFLTYFNYEAQQDKSGLPNDRFSAERPEGSISTLTIQRTEQRDSAMYRCASSLGVDNQPQHFGDGTRLSIL.

As DNA, the CDR3 is TGTGCCAGCATGGGGGGCGAGAACACTGAAGCTTTCTTT. Translation gives CASMGGENTEAFF. The chain employs TRBV6-6 and TRBJ1-1, with D possibly being TRBD1 (6 bases). The V gene lost 7 bases and the J gene lost 1 base, with 10 bases spanning the gap. CDR3 length: 13 amino acids. Germline CDR1 and CDR2: MNHNY and SVGAGI (reference sequence).

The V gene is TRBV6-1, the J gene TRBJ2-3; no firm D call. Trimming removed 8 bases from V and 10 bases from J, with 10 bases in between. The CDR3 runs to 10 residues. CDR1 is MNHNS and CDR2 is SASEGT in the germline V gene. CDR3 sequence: CASQSDPQYF. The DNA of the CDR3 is TGTGCCAGCCAAAGCGACCCGCAGTATTTT.

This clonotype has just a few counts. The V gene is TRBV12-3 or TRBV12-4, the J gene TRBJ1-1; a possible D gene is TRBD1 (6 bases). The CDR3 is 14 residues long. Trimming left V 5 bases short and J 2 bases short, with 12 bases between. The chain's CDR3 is CASSPLQGNTEAFF. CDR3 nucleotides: TGTGCCAGCAGTCCGCTACAGGGTAACACTGAAGCTTTCTTT.

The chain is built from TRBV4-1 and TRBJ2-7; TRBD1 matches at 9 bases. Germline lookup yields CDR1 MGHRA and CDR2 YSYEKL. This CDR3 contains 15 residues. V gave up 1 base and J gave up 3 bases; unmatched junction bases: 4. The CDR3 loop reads CASSQGQGGIYEQYF. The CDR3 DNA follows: TGCGCCAGCAGCCAAGGACAGGGGGGCATCTACGAGCAGTACTTC.

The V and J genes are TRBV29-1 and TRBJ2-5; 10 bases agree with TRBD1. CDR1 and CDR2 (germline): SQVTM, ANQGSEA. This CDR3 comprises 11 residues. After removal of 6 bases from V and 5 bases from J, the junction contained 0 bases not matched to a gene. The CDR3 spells CSVGQGETQYF. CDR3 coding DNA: TGCAGCGTGGGACAGGGGGAGACCCAGTACTTC.

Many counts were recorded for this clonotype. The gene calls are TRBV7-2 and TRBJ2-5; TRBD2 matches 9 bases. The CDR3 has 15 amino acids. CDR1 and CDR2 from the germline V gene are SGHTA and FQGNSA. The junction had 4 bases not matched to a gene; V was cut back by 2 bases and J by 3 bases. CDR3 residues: CASSLNRLAEETQYF. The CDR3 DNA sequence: TGTGCCAGCAGCTTAAATCGACTAGCGGAAGAGACCCAGTACTTC.

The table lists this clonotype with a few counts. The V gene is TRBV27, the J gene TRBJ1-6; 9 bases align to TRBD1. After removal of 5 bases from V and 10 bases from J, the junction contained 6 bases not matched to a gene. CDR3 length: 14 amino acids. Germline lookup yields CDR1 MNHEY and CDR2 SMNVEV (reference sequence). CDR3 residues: CASSPMGQGSPLHF. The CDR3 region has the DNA TGTGCCAGCAGTCCGATGGGACAGGGCTCACCCCTCCACTTT.

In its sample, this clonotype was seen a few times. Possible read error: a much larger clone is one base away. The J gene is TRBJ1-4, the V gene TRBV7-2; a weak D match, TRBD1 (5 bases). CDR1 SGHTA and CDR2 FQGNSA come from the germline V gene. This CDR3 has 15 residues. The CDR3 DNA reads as TGTGTCAGCAGCTTAGCCGGGACTCCTGATGAAAAACTGTTTTTT. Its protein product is CVSSLAGTPDEKLFF.

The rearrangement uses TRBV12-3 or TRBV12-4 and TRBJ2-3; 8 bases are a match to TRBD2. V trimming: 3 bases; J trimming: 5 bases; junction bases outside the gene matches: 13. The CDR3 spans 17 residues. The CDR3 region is CASSFIRAGGRVDTQYF. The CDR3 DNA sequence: TGTGCCAGCAGTTTCATAAGGGCGGGGGGCCGGGTAGATACGCAGTATTTT.

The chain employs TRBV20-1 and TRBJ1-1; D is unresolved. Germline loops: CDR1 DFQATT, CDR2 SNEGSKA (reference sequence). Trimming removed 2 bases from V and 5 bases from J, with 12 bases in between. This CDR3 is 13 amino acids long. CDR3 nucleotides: TGCAGTGCTAGATTGATGGTCCAGACTGAAGCTTTCTTT. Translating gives CSARLMVQTEAFF.

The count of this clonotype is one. The CDR3 DNA follows: TGTGCCAGCAGTTCCCTCCGGGGAGGGGCTCAGGACGAGCAGTACGTC. This encodes CASSSLRGGAQDEQYV. V is TRBV6-2 or TRBV6-3 and J is TRBJ2-7; 7 nucleotides match TRBD2. This CDR3 is built from 16 residues. Germline values: CDR1 MNHEY, CDR2 SVGEGT. V lost 4 bases to trimming and J lost 5 bases; unmatched junction nucleotides: 14.

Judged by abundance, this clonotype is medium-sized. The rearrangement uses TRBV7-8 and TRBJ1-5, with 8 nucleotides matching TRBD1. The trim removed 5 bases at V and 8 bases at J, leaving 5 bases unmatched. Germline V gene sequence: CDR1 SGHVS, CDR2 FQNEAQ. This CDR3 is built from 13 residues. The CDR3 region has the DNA TGTGCCAGCAGCGCAACACAGGGGGAGCCCCAGCATTTT. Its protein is CASSATQGEPQHF.

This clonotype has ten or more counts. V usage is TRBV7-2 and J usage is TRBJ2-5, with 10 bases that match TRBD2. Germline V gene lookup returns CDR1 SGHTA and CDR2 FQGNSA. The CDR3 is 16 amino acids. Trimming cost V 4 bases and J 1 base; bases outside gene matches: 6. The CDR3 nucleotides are TGTGCCAGCAGCTCGGGGACTAGCGTATTCCAAGAGACCCAGTACTTC. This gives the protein CASSSGTSVFQETQYF.

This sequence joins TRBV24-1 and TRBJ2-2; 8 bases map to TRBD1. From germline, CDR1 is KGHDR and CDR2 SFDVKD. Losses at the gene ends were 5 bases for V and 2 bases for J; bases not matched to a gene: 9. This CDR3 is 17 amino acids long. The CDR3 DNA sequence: TGTGCCACCAGTGCCCCTCCCGGGACAGGAAACACCGGGGAGCTGTTTTTT. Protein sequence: CATSAPPGTGNTGELFF.

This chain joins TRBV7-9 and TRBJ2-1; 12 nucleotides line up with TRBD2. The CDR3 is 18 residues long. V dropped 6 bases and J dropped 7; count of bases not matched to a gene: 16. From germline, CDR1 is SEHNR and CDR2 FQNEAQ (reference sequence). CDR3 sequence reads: CASSGLAGSNSTLNEQFF. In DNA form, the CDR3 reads TGTGCCAGCAGTGGACTAGCGGGGAGTAACTCCACTTTAAATGAGCAGTTCTTC. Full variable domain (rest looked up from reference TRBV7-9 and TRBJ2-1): DTGVSQNPRHKITKRGQNVTFRCDPISEHNRLYWYRQTLGQGPEFLTYFQNEAQLEKSRLLSDRFSAERPKGSFSTLEIQRTEQGDSAMYLCASSGLAGSNSTLNEQFFGPGTRLTVL.

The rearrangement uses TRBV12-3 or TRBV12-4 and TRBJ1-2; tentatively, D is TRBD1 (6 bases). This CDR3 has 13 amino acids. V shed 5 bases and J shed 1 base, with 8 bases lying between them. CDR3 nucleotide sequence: TGTGCCAGCAGTCGACAGGTTAACTATGGCTACACCTTC. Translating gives CASSRQVNYGYTF.

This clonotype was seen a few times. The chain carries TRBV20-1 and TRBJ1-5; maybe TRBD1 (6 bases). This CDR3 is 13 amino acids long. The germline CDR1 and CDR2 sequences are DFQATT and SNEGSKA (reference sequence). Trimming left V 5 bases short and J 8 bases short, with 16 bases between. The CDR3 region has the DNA TGCAGTGCTCTTTATCAGGGGCTTAAGCCCCAGCATTTT. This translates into CSALYQGLKPQHF.